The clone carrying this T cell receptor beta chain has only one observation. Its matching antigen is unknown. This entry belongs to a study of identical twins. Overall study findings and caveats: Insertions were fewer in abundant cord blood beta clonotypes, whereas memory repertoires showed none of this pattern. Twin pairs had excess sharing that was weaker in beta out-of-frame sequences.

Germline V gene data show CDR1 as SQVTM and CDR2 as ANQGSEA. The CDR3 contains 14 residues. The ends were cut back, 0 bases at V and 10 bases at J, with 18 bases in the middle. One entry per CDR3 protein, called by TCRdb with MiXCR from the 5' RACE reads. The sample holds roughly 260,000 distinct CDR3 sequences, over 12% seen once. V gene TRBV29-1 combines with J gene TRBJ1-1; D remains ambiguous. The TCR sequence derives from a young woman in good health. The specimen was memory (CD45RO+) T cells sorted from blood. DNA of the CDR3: TGCAGCGTTGAAGACTCTAAAGGAGGGTTAGTAGCTTTCTTT. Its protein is CSVEDSKGGLVAFF.